This TCR beta chain is from a study of T cells after yellow fever vaccination. Regarding the study as a whole: Weaker, the secondary response peaked sooner, at day 5 versus 15. CD4 and CD8 compartments shared a small share of clonotypes, likely from convergent recombination. Re-detected after boosting: most primary clones, 96% of CD4 and less than 90% of CD8.

As TCR cDNA was made by 5'RACE template switching, a universal primer site and UMIs were added. TCRdb re-called the 5' RACE reads with MiXCR, one entry per CDR3 protein. The table records some 300,000 distinct CDR3 sequences, roughly 3.5% of them present only once. Germline V gene lookup returns CDR1 SGHAT and CDR2 FQNNGV. The CDR3 is 14 amino acids. Trimming took 6 bases from V and 5 from J, leaving 16 bases between them. There are many counts of this clonotype. Its target is unknown. The V call is TRBV11-2, the J call TRBJ1-1; D is perhaps TRBD1 (5 bases). The specimen was PBMCs, collected on the day of the yellow fever booster vaccination. The receptor's source is a man between 18 and 35 years old who received the YFV17D yellow fever vaccine. CDR3 nucleotides: TGTGCCAGCAGACCTACTCTCGAGGGGACTGAAGCTTTCTTT. The encoded protein is CASRPTLEGTEAFF.